This T cell receptor (beta chain) came from a study of blood T cell repertoires in COVID-19. Study-wide context: Sites across the United States, Italy and Spain contributed samples from acute and convalescent COVID-19.

Per the original methods: Estimation of nucleated cell counts was performed using reference gene primer amplification. Clones were sequenced by immunoSEQ multiplex PCR, and TCRdb holds only the in-frame ones, with some missing. The V and J calls and the clone size are those of that table, but D and trimming were determined from the DNA. The table shows about 110,000 clones, with 72% occurring only once. CDR3 length: 15 amino acids. V gave up 4 bases and J gave up 8 bases; unmatched junction bases: 10. Germline lookup yields CDR1 LNHDA and CDR2 SQIVND (reference sequence). This clone was seen a handful of times.

The clonotype was recovered from a woman aged 60-75 years with acute or convalescent COVID-19. The specimen sequenced was peripheral blood. The chain recombines TRBV19 with TRBJ2-1, with 8 bases lining up with TRBD2. DNA for the CDR3: TGTGCCAGTAGTACCCGACGGGGGGGTGGAGATGAGCAGTTCTTC. It specifies CASSTRRGGGDEQFF. Full variable domain (missing parts from reference TRBV19 and TRBJ2-1): DGGITQSPKYLFRKEGQNVTLSCEQNLNHDAMYWYRQDPGQGLRLIYYSQIVNDFQKGDIAEGYSVSREKKESFPLTVTSAQKNPTAFYLCASSTRRGGGDEQFFGPGTRLTVL.